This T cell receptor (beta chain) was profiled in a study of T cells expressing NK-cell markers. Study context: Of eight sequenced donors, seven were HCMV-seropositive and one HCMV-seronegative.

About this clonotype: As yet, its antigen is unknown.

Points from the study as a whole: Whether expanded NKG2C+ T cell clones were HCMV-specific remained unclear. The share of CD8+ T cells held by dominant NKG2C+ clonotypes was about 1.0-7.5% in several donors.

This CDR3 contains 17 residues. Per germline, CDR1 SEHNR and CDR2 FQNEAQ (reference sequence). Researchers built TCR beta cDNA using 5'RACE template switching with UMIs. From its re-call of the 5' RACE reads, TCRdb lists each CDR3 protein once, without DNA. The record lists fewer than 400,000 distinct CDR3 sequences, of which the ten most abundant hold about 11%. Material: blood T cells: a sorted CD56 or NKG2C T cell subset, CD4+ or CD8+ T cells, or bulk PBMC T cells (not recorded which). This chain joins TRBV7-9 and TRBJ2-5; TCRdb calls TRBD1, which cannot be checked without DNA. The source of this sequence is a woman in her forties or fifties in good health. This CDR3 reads CASSSTGSSTYQETQYF.